The TCR beta chain under discussion was sequenced for a study of shared clonotypes between healthy human individuals. The study, taken as a whole, reports: Investigators collected only blood, and repertoires in tissues likely differ. Rarefaction showed that sequencing of sorted subsets was incomplete (despite large depth).

Per germline, CDR1 SEHNR and CDR2 FQNEAQ (reference sequence). Trimming shortened V by 4 bases and J by 8 bases, and 18 bases separated the two germline ends. The CDR3 is 15 residues long. Several immunoSEQ plates received, in even portions, the genomic DNA of each subset. Only in-frame clones appear in the TCRdb table, and some are missing; sequencing was by immunoSEQ multiplex PCR. The sample consists of about 690,000 clones, around 91% of them appearing once. Regarding this clone: Antigen unknown.

This clonotype was sampled from a man aged 18 to 29 in good health. Some clones in this sample may be carry-over from other donors' samples. The chain recombines TRBV7-9 with TRBJ1-3; D is uncertain. Sequencing was performed on memory CD8+ T cells from PBMCs. Subset indicated: CD45RO+ cells pooled with CCR7-negative TemRA cells. CDR3 DNA: TGTGCCAGCAGCTCAGCAGGACCCGGAGAGCACACCATATATTTT. This encodes CASSSAGPGEHTIYF.